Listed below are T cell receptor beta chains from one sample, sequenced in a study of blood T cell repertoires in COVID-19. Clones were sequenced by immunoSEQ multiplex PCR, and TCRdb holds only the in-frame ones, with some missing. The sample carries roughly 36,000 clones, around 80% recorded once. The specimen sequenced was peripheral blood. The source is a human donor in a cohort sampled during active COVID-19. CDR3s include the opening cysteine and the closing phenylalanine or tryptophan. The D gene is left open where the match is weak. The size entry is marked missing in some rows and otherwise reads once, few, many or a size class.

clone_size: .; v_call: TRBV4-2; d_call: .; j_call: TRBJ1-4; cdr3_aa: CASSQDIRVGGEKLFF; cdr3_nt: TGTGCCAGCAGCCAAGATATCCGGGTCGGGGGAGAAAAACTGTTTTTT
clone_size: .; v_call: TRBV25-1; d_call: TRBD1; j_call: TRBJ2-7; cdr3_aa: CASSNANRGIYEQYF; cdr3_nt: TGTGCCAGCAGTAACGCAAACAGGGGAATCTACGAGCAGTACTTC
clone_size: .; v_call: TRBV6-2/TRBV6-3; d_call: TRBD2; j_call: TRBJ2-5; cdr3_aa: CASSFVSGGPSWETQYF; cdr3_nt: TGTGCCAGCAGTTTCGTTAGCGGGGGCCCCTCATGGGAGACCCAGTACTTC
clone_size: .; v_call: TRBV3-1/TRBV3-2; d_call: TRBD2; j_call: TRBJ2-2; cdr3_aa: CASRTWTSGPSGANTGELFF; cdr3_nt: TGTGCCAGCAGAACATGGACATCCGGTCCTAGCGGGGCAAACACCGGGGAGCTGTTTTTT
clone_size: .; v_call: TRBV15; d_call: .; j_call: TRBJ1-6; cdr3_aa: CATSIQDSYSPLHF; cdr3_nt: TGTGCCACCAGCATCCAGGATTCCTATTCACCCCTCCACTTT
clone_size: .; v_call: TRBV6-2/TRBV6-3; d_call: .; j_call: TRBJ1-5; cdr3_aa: CASSPTGVQPQHF; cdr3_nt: TGTGCCAGCAGCCCGACAGGAGTTCAGCCCCAGCATTTT
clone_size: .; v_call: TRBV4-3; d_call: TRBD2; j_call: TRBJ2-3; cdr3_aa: CASSQELQRGRDNTQYF; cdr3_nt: TGCGCCAGCAGCCAAGAATTACAGCGGGGTAGAGACAATACGCAGTATTTT
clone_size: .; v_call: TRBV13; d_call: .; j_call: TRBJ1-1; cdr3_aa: CASSSSFGATEAFF; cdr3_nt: TGTGCCAGCAGCTCTTCATTTGGGGCTACTGAAGCTTTCTTT
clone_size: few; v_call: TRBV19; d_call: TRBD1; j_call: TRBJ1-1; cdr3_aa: CASKDRGFMNTEAFF; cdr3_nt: TGTGCCAGTAAGGACAGGGGCTTTATGAACACTGAAGCTTTCTTT
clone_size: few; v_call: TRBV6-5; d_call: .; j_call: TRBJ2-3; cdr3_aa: CASSYSGTSTDTQYF; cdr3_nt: TGTGCCAGCAGTTATTCCGGGACTAGCACAGATACGCAGTATTTT
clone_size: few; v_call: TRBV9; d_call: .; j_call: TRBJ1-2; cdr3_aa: CASSPFRGANYGYTF; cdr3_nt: TGTGCCAGCAGCCCCTTCAGGGGCGCGAACTATGGCTACACCTTC
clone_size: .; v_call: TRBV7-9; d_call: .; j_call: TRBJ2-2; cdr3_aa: CASRGQGTGELFF; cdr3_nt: TGTGCCAGCAGAGGCCAGGGGACCGGGGAGCTGTTTTTT
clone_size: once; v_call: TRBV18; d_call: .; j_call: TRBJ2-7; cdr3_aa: CASSLRDTGPYEQYF; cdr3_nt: TGTGCCAGCTCGCTCCGGGACACCGGCCCCTACGAGCAGTACTTC
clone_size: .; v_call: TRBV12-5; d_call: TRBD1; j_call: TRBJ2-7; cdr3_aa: CASGARDRVSYEQYF; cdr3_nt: TGTGCTAGTGGTGCCCGGGACAGGGTGTCCTACGAGCAGTACTTC
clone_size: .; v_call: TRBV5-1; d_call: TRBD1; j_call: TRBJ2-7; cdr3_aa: CASSTGTAAYEQYF; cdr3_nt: TGCGCCAGCAGCACCGGGACAGCCGCCTACGAGCAGTACTTC
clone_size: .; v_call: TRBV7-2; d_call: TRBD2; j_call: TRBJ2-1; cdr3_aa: CASSFVAGGSGNEQFF; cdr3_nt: TGTGCCAGCAGTTTCGTAGCGGGGGGGTCCGGAAATGAGCAGTTCTTC
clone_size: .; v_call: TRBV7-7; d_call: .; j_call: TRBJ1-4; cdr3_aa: CASSTGANEKLFF; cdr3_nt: TGTGCTAGCAGCACCGGGGCTAATGAAAAACTGTTTTTT
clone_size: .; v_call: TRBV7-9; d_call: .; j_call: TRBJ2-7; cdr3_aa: CASSFRGYEQYF; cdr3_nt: TGTGCCAGCAGCTTTAGGGGCTACGAGCAGTACTTC
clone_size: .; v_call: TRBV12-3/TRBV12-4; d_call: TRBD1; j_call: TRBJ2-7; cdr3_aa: CASSRQGFYEQYF; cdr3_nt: TGTGCCAGCAGTCGACAGGGTTTCTACGAGCAGTACTTC
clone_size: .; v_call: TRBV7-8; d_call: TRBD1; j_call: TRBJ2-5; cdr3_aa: CASSPNRGWGETQYF; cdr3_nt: TGTGCCAGCAGCCCAAACAGGGGATGGGGGGAGACCCAGTACTTC
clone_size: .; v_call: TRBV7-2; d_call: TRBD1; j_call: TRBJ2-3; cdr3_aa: CASSPEGQGTDTQYF; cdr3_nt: TGTGCCAGCAGCCCGGAGGGACAGGGAACAGATACGCAGTATTTT
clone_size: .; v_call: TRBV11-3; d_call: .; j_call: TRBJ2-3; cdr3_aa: CASSYRLGDTQYF; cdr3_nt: TGTGCCAGCAGCTACCGACTAGGAGATACGCAGTATTTT
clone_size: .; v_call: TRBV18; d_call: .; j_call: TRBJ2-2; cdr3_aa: CASSPLRSTGELFF; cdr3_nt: TGTGCCAGCTCACCACTCAGGTCAACCGGGGAGCTGTTTTTT
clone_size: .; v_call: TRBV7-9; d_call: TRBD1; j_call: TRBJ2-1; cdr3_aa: CASRPQGVDNEQFF; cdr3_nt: TGTGCCAGCAGACCTCAGGGGGTGGACAATGAGCAGTTCTTC
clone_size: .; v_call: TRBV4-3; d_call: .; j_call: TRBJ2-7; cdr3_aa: CASSKERGSYYEQYF; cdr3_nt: TGCGCCAGCAGCAAGGAGAGGGGGAGTTACTACGAGCAGTACTTC
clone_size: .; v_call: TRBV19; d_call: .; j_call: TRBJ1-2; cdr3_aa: CASSILQGMTHYGYTF; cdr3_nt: TGTGCCAGTAGTATTCTCCAGGGAATGACCCACTATGGCTACACCTTC
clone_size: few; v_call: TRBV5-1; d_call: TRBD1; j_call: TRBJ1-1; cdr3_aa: CASSPTGPLNTEAFF; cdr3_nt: TGCGCCAGCAGCCCGACAGGGCCCCTGAACACTGAAGCTTTCTTT
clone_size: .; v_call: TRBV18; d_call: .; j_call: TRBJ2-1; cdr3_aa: CASSPPAVASPAFGQFF; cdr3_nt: TGTGCCAGCTCACCACCCGCAGTTGCTAGCCCAGCGTTTGGGCAGTTCTTC
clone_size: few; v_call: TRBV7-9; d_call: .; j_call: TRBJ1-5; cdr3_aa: CASSPGRGQPQHF; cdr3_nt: TGTGCCAGCAGCCCCGGTAGGGGTCAGCCCCAGCATTTT
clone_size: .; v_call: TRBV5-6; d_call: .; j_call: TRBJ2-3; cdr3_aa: CASSRQELAWYF; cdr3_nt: TGTGCCAGCAGCCGTCAGGAGCTAGCATGGTATTTT
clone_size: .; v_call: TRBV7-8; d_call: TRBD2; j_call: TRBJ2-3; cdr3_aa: CASSTSGWADTQYF; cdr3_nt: TGTGCCAGCAGCACTAGCGGATGGGCAGATACGCAGTATTTT
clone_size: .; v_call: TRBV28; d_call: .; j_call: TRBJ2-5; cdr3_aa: CASSRTQGRTQYF; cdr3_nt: TGTGCCAGCAGTAGAACACAGGGTAGGACCCAGTACTTC
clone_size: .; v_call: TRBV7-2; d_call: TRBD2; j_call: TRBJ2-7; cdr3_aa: CASSPRAAGGFLRVDF; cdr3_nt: TGTGCCAGCAGCCCGAGGGCGGCGGGGGGCTTCCTACGTGTGGACTTC
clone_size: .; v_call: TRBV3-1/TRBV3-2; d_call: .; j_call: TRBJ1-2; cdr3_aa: CASSQGGGRFGHGYTF; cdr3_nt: TGTGCCAGCAGCCAAGGGGGGGGGCGCTTTGGCCATGGCTACACCTTC
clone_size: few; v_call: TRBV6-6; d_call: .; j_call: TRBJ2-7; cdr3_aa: CASSYSPATYEQYF; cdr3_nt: TGTGCCAGCAGTTACTCACCCGCGACCTACGAGCAGTACTTC
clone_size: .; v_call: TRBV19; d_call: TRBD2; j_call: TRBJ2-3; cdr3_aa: CASSMARGGPPTDTQYF; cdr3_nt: TGTGCCAGTAGTATGGCTCGCGGGGGTCCCCCCACAGATACGCAGTATTTT
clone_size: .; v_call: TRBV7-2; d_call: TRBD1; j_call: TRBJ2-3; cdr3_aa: CASSLVRTGTADTQYF; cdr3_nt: TGTGCCAGCAGCTTAGTGAGGACAGGCACGGCAGATACGCAGTATTTT
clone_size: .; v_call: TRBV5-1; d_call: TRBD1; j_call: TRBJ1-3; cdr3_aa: CASSLGAGGSGNTIYF; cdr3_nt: TGCGCCAGCAGCTTGGGGGCAGGGGGATCTGGAAACACCATATATTTT
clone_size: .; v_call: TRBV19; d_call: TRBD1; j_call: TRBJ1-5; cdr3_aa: CASSPGQGLYSNQPQHF; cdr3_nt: TGTGCCAGTAGCCCGGGACAGGGTCTCTATAGCAATCAGCCCCAGCATTTT
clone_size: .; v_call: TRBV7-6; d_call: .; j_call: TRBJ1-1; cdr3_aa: CASSLDINMNTEAFF; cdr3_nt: TGTGCCAGCAGCTTGGACATAAACATGAACACTGAAGCTTTCTTT
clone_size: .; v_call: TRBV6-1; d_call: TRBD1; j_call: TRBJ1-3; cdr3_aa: CASSETGAPGNTIYF; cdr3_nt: TGTGCCAGCAGTGAGACAGGGGCCCCTGGAAACACCATATATTTT
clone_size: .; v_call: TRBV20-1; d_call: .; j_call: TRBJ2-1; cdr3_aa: CSAKGGNEQFF; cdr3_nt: TGCAGTGCTAAAGGGGGAAATGAGCAGTTCTTC
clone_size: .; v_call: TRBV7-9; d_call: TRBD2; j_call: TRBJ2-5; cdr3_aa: CASSLETSGGTQYF; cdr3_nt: TGTGCCAGCAGCTTAGAAACTAGCGGGGGAACCCAGTACTTC
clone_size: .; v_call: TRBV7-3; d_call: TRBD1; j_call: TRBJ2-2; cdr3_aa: CASSSYDRASRGELFF; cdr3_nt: TGTGCCAGCAGCTCGTATGACAGGGCTTCAAGGGGGGAGCTGTTTTTT
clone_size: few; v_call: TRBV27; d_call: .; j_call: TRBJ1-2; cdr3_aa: CASTASGTYGYTF; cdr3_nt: TGTGCCAGCACTGCCTCAGGCACCTATGGCTACACCTTC
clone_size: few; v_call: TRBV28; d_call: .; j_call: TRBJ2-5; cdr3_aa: CASQTYQETQYF; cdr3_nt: TGTGCCAGCCAAACATACCAAGAGACCCAGTACTTC
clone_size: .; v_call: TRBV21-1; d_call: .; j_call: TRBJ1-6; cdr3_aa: CASSNQGQKNSPLHF; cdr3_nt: TGTGCCAGCAGCAATCAGGGACAGAAGAATTCACCCCTCCACTTT
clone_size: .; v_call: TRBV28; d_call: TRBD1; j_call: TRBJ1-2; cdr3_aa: CASSTPGTGRPYTF; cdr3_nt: TGTGCCAGCAGTACTCCCGGGACAGGGCGACCGTACACCTTC
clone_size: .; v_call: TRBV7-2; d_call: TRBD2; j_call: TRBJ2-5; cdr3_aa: CASSRIAGGETQYF; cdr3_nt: TGTGCCAGCAGCCGTATAGCGGGGGGGGAGACCCAGTACTTC
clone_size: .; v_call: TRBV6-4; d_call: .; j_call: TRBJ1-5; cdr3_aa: CASSDSAESGPQHF; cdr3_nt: TGTGCCAGCAGTGACTCGGCAGAATCAGGGCCCCAGCATTTT
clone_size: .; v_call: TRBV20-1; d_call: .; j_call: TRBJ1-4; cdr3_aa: CSARGEVF; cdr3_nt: TGCAGTGCTAGAGGGGAGGTTTTT
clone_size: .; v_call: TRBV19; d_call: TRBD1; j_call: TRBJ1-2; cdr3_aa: CASSMPPTGRYGYTF; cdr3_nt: TGTGCCAGTAGCATGCCCCCGACAGGGAGATATGGCTACACCTTC
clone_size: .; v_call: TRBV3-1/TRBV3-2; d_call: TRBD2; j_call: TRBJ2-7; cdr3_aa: CASSPTSGADIEQYF; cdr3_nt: TGTGCCAGCAGCCCAACGAGCGGGGCCGACATCGAGCAGTACTTC
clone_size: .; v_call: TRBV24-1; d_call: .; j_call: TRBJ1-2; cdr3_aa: CATSEGNYGYTF; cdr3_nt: TGTGCCACCAGCGAGGGAAACTATGGCTACACCTTC